The 20 T cell receptor beta chains presented below share a single source sample, sequenced in a study of beta chain features in type 1 diabetes. Since all of the isolated RNA was reverse transcribed, expressed TCRB transcripts were what got sequenced. Assay used: immunoSEQ multiplex PCR; TCRdb lists only in-frame clones, some missing. This table has around 290,000 clones, about 8.5% appearing once. Sequencing used central memory CD4+ T cells from blood. The receptors originated from a woman aged 18-30 years in good health.

Many counts were recorded for this clone. The rearrangement joins TRBV4-1 to TRBJ2-4, with D possibly matching TRBD2 (6 bases). This CDR3 spans 13 amino acids. CDR1 and CDR2 from the germline V gene are MGHRA and YSYEKL. Trimming pared 5 bases from V and 13 bases from J, leaving 18 bases between. The CDR3 nucleotides are TGCGCCAGCAGCGCTCCAGGGACGGGGGACCAGTACTTC. Amino acids: CASSAPGTGDQYF.

This clone was observed many times. The CDR3 DNA follows: TGTGCCGTGGCCCGCCTAGCGATCGGGGCAGATACGCAGTATTTT. Amino acids: CAVARLAIGADTQYF. The V gene is TRBV5-5, the J gene TRBJ2-3; perhaps TRBD2 as D (6 bases). The CDR3 is 15 amino acids. The V gene's germline CDR1 is SGHKS and CDR2 YYEKEE (reference sequence). V lost 10 bases to trimming and J lost 4 bases, with 22 bases between them.

There are many counts of this clone. J is TRBJ2-7 and V is TRBV28, with TRBD2 identical over 7 bases. The CDR3 spans 12 residues. Trimming cost V 7 bases and J 4 bases; bases outside gene matches: 4. CDR1 MDHEN and CDR2 SYDVKM come from the germline V gene. The DNA for the CDR3 is TGTGCCAGCAATAATAGCGGGTACGAGCAGTACGTC. This codes for CASNNSGYEQYV.

This clone was seen ten or more times. The chain has TRBV25-1 and TRBJ2-6, with no clear D. Deletions cut 0 bases from V and 0 bases from J, with 6 bases between. This CDR3 has 16 residues. The germline gives CDR1 MGHDK, CDR2 SYGVNS. This CDR3 is CASSEYLGSGANVLTF. CDR3 in DNA: TGTGCCAGCAGTGAATATCTGGGCTCTGGGGCCAACGTCCTGACTTTC.

The chain links TRBV7-9 to TRBJ2-7, with TRBD1 identical over 7 bases. Germline CDR1 reads SEHNR; CDR2 reads FQNEAQ (reference sequence). This CDR3 region has 15 residues. With V trimmed by 5 bases and J by 0 bases, 7 bases remained unmatched. CDR3 residues: CASSPGDRSSYEQYF. The CDR3 nucleotides are TGTGCCAGCAGCCCAGGGGACAGAAGCTCCTACGAGCAGTACTTC. The variable domain in full, completed from reference TRBV7-9 and TRBJ2-7, reads DTGVSQNPRHKITKRGQNVTFRCDPISEHNRLYWYRQTLGQGPEFLTYFQNEAQLEKSRLLSDRFSAERPKGSFSTLEIQRTEQGDSAMYLCASSPGDRSSYEQYFGPGTRLTVT.

This clone was counted between two and nine times. The chain links TRBV6-6 to TRBJ1-2; 8 bases map to TRBD1. Germline assignment: CDR1 MNHNY and CDR2 SVGAGI (reference sequence). Losses at the gene ends were 6 bases for V and 6 bases for J; bases not matched to a gene: 6. The length of the CDR3 is 13 residues. CDR3: CASRLQGADGYTF. In DNA form, the CDR3 reads TGTGCCAGCAGGCTCCAGGGGGCCGATGGCTACACCTTC.

The chain couples TRBV9 to TRBJ2-4; weak D call: TRBD1 (6 bases). The CDR3 contains 14 residues. The germline gives CDR1 SGDLS, CDR2 YYNGEE. Deletions cut 4 bases from V and 2 bases from J, with 10 bases between. The CDR3 loop is CASSTQGSKNIQYF. The CDR3 bases are TGTGCCAGCAGCACACAGGGTTCCAAAAACATTCAGTACTTC.

The CDR3 coding sequence is TGCGCCAGCAGCCAAGACAGGGGGCTTTCTGGGGCCAACGTCCTGACTTTC. Translating it yields CASSQDRGLSGANVLTF. The V and J genes are TRBV4-1 and TRBJ2-6, with 8 bases matching TRBD1. The germline V gene has CDR1 MGHRA and CDR2 YSYEKL. Germline trimming cut 0 bases from V and 1 base from J; bases unmatched to any gene: 2. This CDR3 comprises 17 residues.

This clone was counted a few times. The rearrangement joins TRBV4-3 to TRBJ2-5; 8 bases are shared with TRBD2. The V gene's germline CDR1 is LGHNA and CDR2 YSLEER. CDR3 size: 16 residues. The V and J ends lost 1 base and 4 bases, in that order; junction bases with no gene match: 8. CDR3 loop: CASSQVGGRSRETQYF. CDR3 bases: TGCGCCAGCAGCCAAGTGGGCGGGAGGAGTCGAGAGACCCAGTACTTC.

This clone was observed at least ten times. This chain joins TRBV6-5 and TRBJ1-5; 8 bases fit TRBD1. After removal of 5 bases from V and 6 bases from J, the junction contained 9 bases not matched to a gene. CDR1 MNHEY and CDR2 SVGAGI come from the germline V gene. This CDR3 contains 15 residues. CDR3 sequence reads: CASSRTGRTGQPQHF. The CDR3 DNA follows: TGTGCCAGCAGTCGGACAGGGCGCACAGGTCAGCCCCAGCATTTT.

This clone occurred a few times. This rearrangement joins TRBV28 to TRBJ1-4, with D tentatively TRBD1 (5 bases). V shed 4 bases and J shed 0 bases, with 9 bases lying between them. This CDR3 region has 15 residues. CDR1 and CDR2 (germline): MDHEN, SYDVKM. The CDR3 nucleotides read TGTGCCAGCAGTTCCGGGGGTGCAACTAATGAAAAACTGTTTTTT. Translated: CASSSGGATNEKLFF.

The chain couples TRBV28 to TRBJ2-5, with 9 bases lining up with TRBD1. Losses at the gene ends were 6 bases for V and 0 bases for J; bases not matched to a gene: 8. This CDR3 comprises 16 residues. Germline assignment: CDR1 MDHEN and CDR2 SYDVKM. The CDR3 here is CASRPAGTGYQETQYF. CDR3 coding DNA: TGTGCCAGCAGACCAGCCGGGACAGGGTACCAAGAGACCCAGTACTTC.

This clone was seen only a few times. This sequence joins TRBV19 and TRBJ2-1; 14 bases are a match to TRBD2. Germline V gene sequence: CDR1 LNHDA, CDR2 SQIVND (reference sequence). The CDR3 length is 18 residues. With 1 base clipped from V and 5 bases from J, the junction kept 7 bases outside the gene matches. The DNA for the CDR3 is TGTGCCAGTAGTATAGGTGGGGGACTAGCGGGAGTCCACAATGAGCAGTTCTTC. It translates to CASSIGGGLAGVHNEQFF.

This clone was detected a few times. The chain joins TRBV19 to TRBJ1-2; 10 bases line up with TRBD1. CDR1 LNHDA and CDR2 SQIVND come from the germline V gene (reference sequence). The J segment lost 4 bases and the V segment lost 10 bases, leaving 6 bases of the junction unmatched. There are 13 residues in the CDR3. The CDR3 DNA reads as TGTGCCACCCGACAGGGGGCCGGCTATGGCTACACCTTC. Protein product: CATRQGAGYGYTF.

This chain joins TRBV7-2 and TRBJ1-2, with D possibly TRBD1 on 6 matching bases. This CDR3 region has 15 residues. V was cut by 4 bases and J by 2 bases, with 14 bases left in between. From germline, CDR1 is SGHTA and CDR2 FQGNSA. In nucleotides, the CDR3 is TGTGCCAGCAGCTACGCAGGGGCCCAGAACTATGGCTACACCTTC. Protein product: CASSYAGAQNYGYTF.

The rearrangement links TRBV9 to TRBJ1-3; no firm D call. V lost 0 bases and J lost 4, with 5 bases in between. Per germline, CDR1 SGDLS and CDR2 YYNGEE. The CDR3 is made up of 13 amino acids. The CDR3 is CASSVASGNTIYF. CDR3 nucleotide sequence: TGTGCCAGCAGCGTAGCTAGCGGAAACACCATATATTTT.

CDR3 protein: CASSGSGAQETQYF. CDR3 bases: TGTGCCAGCAGCGGCTCAGGGGCGCAAGAGACCCAGTACTTC. The V gene is TRBV5-5, the J gene TRBJ2-5; possibly TRBD1 for D (6 bases). This CDR3 has 14 amino acids. Trimming left V 4 bases short and J 2 bases short, with 12 bases between. Germline CDR1 is SGHKS and CDR2 is YYEKEE (reference sequence).

This clone was seen only a few times. This chain links TRBV2 with TRBJ2-2, with 11 bases matching TRBD2. V lost 8 bases, J lost 6 bases, and 2 bases stayed unmatched. This CDR3 is 13 amino acids long. Germline CDR1 is SNHLY and CDR2 is FYNNEI. CDR3 protein: CASQGLAAGELFF. CDR3 bases: TGTGCCAGCCAGGGACTAGCGGCCGGGGAGCTGTTTTTT.

This clone came up once. CDR3 residues: CASRKYLAGGQETQYF. DNA of the CDR3: TGTGCCAGCAGGAAATACCTAGCGGGAGGACAAGAGACCCAGTACTTC. The rearrangement links TRBV7-3 to TRBJ2-5; 11 bases match TRBD2. The length of the CDR3 is 16 residues. The trim removed 6 bases at V and 2 bases at J, leaving 8 bases unmatched. Per germline, CDR1 SGHTA and CDR2 FQGTGA.

J is TRBJ2-1 and V is TRBV6-5; D call uncertain. CDR1 is MNHEY and CDR2 is SVGAGI in the germline V gene. Trimming shortened V by 2 bases and J by 0 bases, and 8 bases separated the two germline ends. The CDR3 has 15 residues. The CDR3 bases are TGTGCCAGCAGTTACCGGCAGAGCTCCTACAATGAGCAGTTCTTC. It codes for CASSYRQSSYNEQFF.